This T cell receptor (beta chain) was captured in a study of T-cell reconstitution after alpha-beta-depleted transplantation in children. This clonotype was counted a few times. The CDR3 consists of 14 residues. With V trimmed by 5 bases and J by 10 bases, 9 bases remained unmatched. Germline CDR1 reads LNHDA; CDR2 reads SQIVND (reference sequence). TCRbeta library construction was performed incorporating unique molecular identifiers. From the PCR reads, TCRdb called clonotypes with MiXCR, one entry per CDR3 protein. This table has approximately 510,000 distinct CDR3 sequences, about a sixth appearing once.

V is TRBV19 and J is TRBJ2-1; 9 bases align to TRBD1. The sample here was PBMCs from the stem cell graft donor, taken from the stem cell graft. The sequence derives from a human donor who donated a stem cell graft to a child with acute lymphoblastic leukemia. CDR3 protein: CASSASYRGLEQFF. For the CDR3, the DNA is TGTGCCAGTAGTGCCTCATACAGGGGGCTAGAGCAGTTCTTC.